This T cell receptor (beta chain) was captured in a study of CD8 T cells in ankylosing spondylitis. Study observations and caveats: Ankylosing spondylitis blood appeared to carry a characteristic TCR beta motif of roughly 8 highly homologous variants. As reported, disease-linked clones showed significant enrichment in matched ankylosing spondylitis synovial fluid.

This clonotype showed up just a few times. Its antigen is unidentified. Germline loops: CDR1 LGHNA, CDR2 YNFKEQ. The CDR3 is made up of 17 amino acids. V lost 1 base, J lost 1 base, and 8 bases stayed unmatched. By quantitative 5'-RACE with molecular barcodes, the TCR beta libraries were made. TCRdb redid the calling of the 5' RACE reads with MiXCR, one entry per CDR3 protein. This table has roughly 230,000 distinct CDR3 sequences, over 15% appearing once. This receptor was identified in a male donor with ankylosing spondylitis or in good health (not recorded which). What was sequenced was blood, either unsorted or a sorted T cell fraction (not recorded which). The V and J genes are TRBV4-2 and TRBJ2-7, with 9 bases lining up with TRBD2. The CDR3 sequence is CASSQVVAGERSYEQYF. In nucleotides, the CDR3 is TGTGCCAGCAGCCAAGTAGTAGCGGGGGAAAGGTCCTACGAGCAGTACTTC.